These T cell receptor beta chains were read from a single sample in a study of CD8 T cells in ankylosing spondylitis. Using its own MiXCR run on the 5' RACE reads, TCRdb lists one record per CDR3 protein. The sample lists about 240,000 distinct CDR3 sequences, around a tenth seen once, with 5.5% to 8% in the top ten. The sequencing sample was made of blood, either unsorted or a sorted T cell fraction (not recorded which). The receptors were gathered from a male donor with ankylosing spondylitis or in good health (not recorded which). The CDR3 runs from the conserved cysteine through the conserved F or W.

J	length	V	CDR3
TRBJ2-3	15	TRBV20-1	CSATVIGTATDTQYF
TRBJ2-7	18	TRBV11-1	CASSPTQNRGQLPYEQYF
TRBJ1-1	14	TRBV4-1	CASSHGVMNTEAFF
TRBJ2-1	12	TRBV7-9	CASSSQGTSQFF
TRBJ2-7	15	TRBV20-1	CSARRRTSGVYEQYF
TRBJ2-3	16	TRBV10-3	CAISEARTGRADTQYF
TRBJ2-7	13	TRBV20-1	CSARDRGIYEQYF
TRBJ2-7	14	TRBV10-3	CAISESGTGYEQYF
TRBJ2-2	14	TRBV7-2	CASRRFPEAGELFF
TRBJ1-5	14	TRBV12-3/TRBV12-4	CASRQGAIPQPQHF
TRBJ1-1	15	TRBV20-1	CSAPEPGLLNTEAFF
TRBJ2-5	18	TRBV20-1	CSARSRQGIDPLLETQYF
TRBJ2-7	14	TRBV5-1	CASSRAGTDYEQYF
TRBJ2-5	12	TRBV12-3/TRBV12-4	CASQRARETQYF
TRBJ2-7	13	TRBV20-1	CSAEGPTPNEQYF
TRBJ2-3	15	TRBV4-1	CASSQGLASTDTQYF
TRBJ2-4	13	TRBV10-3	CAIGRRWENTQYF
TRBJ2-1	16	TRBV7-2	CASSLMGLASYNEQFF
TRBJ2-5	14	TRBV4-1	CASSQVLAAETQYF
TRBJ2-7	11	TRBV5-1	CASSLADEQYF
TRBJ2-3	14	TRBV20-1	CSARLGRSADTQYF
TRBJ2-1	17	TRBV5-1	CASSFRGGSGSYNEQFF
TRBJ2-7	15	TRBV7-2	CASSPGEGLSYEQYF
TRBJ2-3	14	TRBV20-1	CSARGERGLVTQYF
TRBJ1-4	14	TRBV5-1	CASSKPGTNEKLFF
TRBJ2-2	15	TRBV29-1	CSVDPAGTGAGELFF
TRBJ1-1	13	TRBV15	CATSIIGQGEAFF
TRBJ2-1	13	TRBV12-5	CASGLGTPNEQFF
TRBJ1-5	16	TRBV2	CASSPGGAFSNQPQHF
TRBJ2-5	15	TRBV9	CASSVGEGSRETQYF
TRBJ2-1	16	TRBV12-3/TRBV12-4	CASSPQGSLGYNEQFF
TRBJ2-3	15	TRBV12-3/TRBV12-4	CASSSTGSSTDTQYF
TRBJ2-1	14	TRBV11-2	CASSSLKDSRGQFF
TRBJ2-2	15	TRBV7-8	CASSLAGTGVGELFF
TRBJ1-1	13	TRBV28	CASSLNRATEAFF
TRBJ2-3	12	TRBV30	CAWSDGGDTQYF
TRBJ1-2	11	TRBV3-1	CASSQWSGYTF
TRBJ1-3	16	TRBV7-2	CASSLAPGQAGNTIYF
TRBJ2-1	15	TRBV6-5	CASIYDWTAYNEQFF
TRBJ2-3	14	TRBV19	CASMGGSHTDTQYF